Listed here are 29 T cell receptor beta chains from one sample, sequenced in a study of cytomegalovirus exposure and HLA in healthy donors. In the PCR, 60 Vbeta and 13 Jbeta primers were used. The method was immunoSEQ multiplex PCR; TCRdb's version includes in-frame clones alone and lacks a portion of them. The data contain about 170,000 clones, just under 80% of them singletons. The sample taken for sequencing was PBMCs. These receptors all stem from a woman between 50 and 59 years old in good health and CMV-seropositive.

Of note for this clone: Additional DNA sequences in this sample encode the identical CDR3. The V call is TRBV7-9, the J call TRBJ1-4, with 7 positions matching TRBD1. The CDR3 length is 15 residues. Germline CDR1 and CDR2: SEHNR and FQNEAQ (reference sequence). Trimming took 5 bases from V and 4 from J; bases not matched to a gene: 7. CDR3 sequence reads: CASSPRDSLNEKLFF. CDR3 DNA sequence: TGTGCCAGCAGCCCCAGGGACAGCCTTAATGAAAAACTGTTTTTT.

This clone was seen only once. V and J are TRBV19 and TRBJ2-3, with a possible D match to TRBD2 (6 bases). CDR3 length: 14 residues. From germline, CDR1 is LNHDA and CDR2 SQIVND (reference sequence). The ends were cut back, 3 bases at V and 5 bases at J, with 12 bases in the middle. DNA for the CDR3: TGTGCCAGTAGTATCGGAGGGGCTCGAGATACGCAGTATTTT. Its translation: CASSIGGARDTQYF.

This clone was observed many times. The rearrangement joins TRBV16 to TRBJ2-4, with D possibly being TRBD1 (5 bases). V shed 2 bases and J shed 6 bases, with 11 bases lying between them. The CDR3 runs to 14 residues. Germline CDR1 is KGHSY and CDR2 is FQNENV. The CDR3 nucleotides read TGTGCCAGCAGCCAACAGGGCCTCAGAAACATTCAGTACTTC. It yields the protein CASSQQGLRNIQYF.

Here the CDR3 DNA reads TGTGCCAGCAGTTTGACGGGAGGGCCCTATGAGCAGTTCTTC. Its protein is CASSLTGGPYEQFF. The rearrangement uses TRBV27 and TRBJ2-1; 8 bases are a match to TRBD2. The CDR3 runs 14 residues. CDR1 is MNHEY, CDR2 SMNVEV, per germline (reference sequence). V gave up 3 bases and J gave up 8 bases; unmatched junction bases: 6.

This chain links TRBV29-1 with TRBJ1-2, with D possibly being TRBD1 (6 bases). The CDR3 has 15 amino acids. Trimming removed 1 base at V and 0 bases at J, with 12 bases between. The germline V gene has CDR1 SQVTM and CDR2 ANQGSEA. The CDR3 bases are TGCAGCGTTGAAGGTCCTACAGGGACTAACTATGGCTACACCTTC. Residues: CSVEGPTGTNYGYTF.

The chain couples TRBV2 to TRBJ2-3; weak D call: TRBD1 (6 bases). Germline loops: CDR1 SNHLY, CDR2 FYNNEI. V dropped 8 bases and J dropped 0 bases, with 18 bases sitting between them. This CDR3 region has 16 residues. The DNA for the CDR3 is TGTGCCAGCCCGACGGGCAGGGACACTAGCACAGATACGCAGTATTTT. It encodes CASPTGRDTSTDTQYF. Together with reference TRBV2 and TRBJ2-3, the CDR3 gives the full variable domain: EPEVTQTPSHQVTQMGQEVILRCVPISNHLYFYWYRQILGQKVEFLVSFYNNEISEKSEIFDDQFSVERPDGSNFTLKIRSTKLEDSAMYFCASPTGRDTSTDTQYFGPGTRLTVL.

This clone was seen only once. The gene calls are TRBV27 and TRBJ1-6; possibly TRBD1 for D (6 bases). The CDR3 spans 13 residues. Germline V gives CDR1 MNHEY, CDR2 SMNVEV (reference sequence). V shed 4 bases and J shed 10 bases, with 11 bases lying between them. Here the CDR3 reads CASSSEGESPLHF. The CDR3 DNA reads TGTGCCAGCAGTTCAGAGGGGGAGTCACCCCTCCACTTT.

This clone came up a few times. Here the CDR3 DNA reads TGTGCCAGCAGCTTGGACAGGGGGGCTGAAGCTTTCTTT. This codes for CASSLDRGAEAFF. The J gene is TRBJ1-1, the V gene TRBV7-9, with 10 bases matching TRBD1. Per germline, CDR1 SEHNR and CDR2 FQNEAQ (reference sequence). The V segment lost 3 bases and the J segment 6 bases; nucleotides outside the gene matches: 1. The CDR3 is made up of 13 amino acids.

V gene TRBV18 combines with J gene TRBJ1-1, with D possibly matching TRBD1 (5 bases). The germline gives CDR1 KGHSH, CDR2 LQKENI. Trimming removed 4 bases from V and 3 bases from J, with 9 bases in between. CDR3 length: 13 residues. In DNA, the CDR3 is TGTGCCAGCTCACTCCTACAGGACACTGAAGCTTTCTTT. Translating gives CASSLLQDTEAFF. Full variable domain (rest looked up from reference TRBV18 and TRBJ1-1): NAGVMQNPRHLVRRRGQEARLRCSPMKGHSHVYWYRQLPEEGLKFMVYLQKENIIDESGMPKERFSAEFPKEGPSILRIQQVVRGDSAAYFCASSLLQDTEAFFGQGTRLTVV.

With respect to this clone: Sequence at one end of the junction differs from germline and may be a read error. The V gene is TRBV7-7, the J gene TRBJ2-2, with a possible D match to TRBD2 (6 bases). The CDR3 is 14 residues long. Germline CDR1 is SSHAT and CDR2 is FNYEAQ (reference sequence). This chain's CDR3 is CASSTGRNTGELFF. CDR3 DNA: TGTGCTAGCAGCACCGGGAGAAACACCGGGGAGCTGTTTTTT.

The chain has TRBV19 and TRBJ1-2; perhaps TRBD1 as D (5 bases). The germline V gene has CDR1 LNHDA and CDR2 SQIVND (reference sequence). The ends were cut back, 5 bases at V and 10 bases at J, with 23 bases in the middle. This CDR3 is built from 15 residues. The CDR3: CASSGGEGVASDYTF. CDR3 in DNA: TGTGCCAGTAGTGGAGGGGAGGGTGTGGCATCTGACTACACCTTC.

This sequence joins TRBV5-6 and TRBJ1-6; possible D gene TRBD1, 6 bases. Germline CDR1 reads SGHDT; CDR2 reads YYEEEE. CDR3 length equals 17 residues. Trimming shortened V by 0 bases and J by 6 bases, and 16 bases separated the two germline ends. This chain's CDR3 is CASSLVEGGAVNSPLHF. For the CDR3, the DNA is TGTGCCAGCAGCTTGGTTGAGGGGGGGGCCGTTAATTCACCCCTCCACTTT. The variable domain in full, with the rest retrieved from reference TRBV5-6 and TRBJ1-6, is DAGVTQSPTHLIKTRGQQVTLRCSPKSGHDTVSWYQQALGQGPQFIFQYYEEEERQRGNFPDRFSGHQFPNYSSELNVNALLLGDSALYLCASSLVEGGAVNSPLHFGNGTRLTVT.

CDR3 coding DNA: TGTGCCATCAGTTCGGGGGTGGGTGAATCTGGGGCCAACGTCCTGACTTTC. Translating gives CAISSGVGESGANVLTF. V is TRBV10-3 and J is TRBJ2-6, with D perhaps matching TRBD2 (6 bases). V gave up 5 bases and J gave up 1 base, with 15 bases separating them. Looked up from germline, CDR1 is ENHRY and CDR2 is SYGVKD. The CDR3 covers 17 residues.

The chain employs TRBV2 and TRBJ1-1; D not resolved. This CDR3 contains 13 residues. V lost 7 bases to trimming and J lost 1 base, with 10 bases between them. Germline assignment: CDR1 SNHLY and CDR2 FYNNEI. CDR3 in amino acids: CASKRFGNTEAFF. For the CDR3, the DNA is TGTGCCAGCAAGCGATTTGGGAACACTGAAGCTTTCTTT.

This chain links TRBV7-9 with TRBJ1-1; no reliable D call. Trimming took off 4 bases at V and 3 bases at J, with 21 bases between the two ends. Germline V gives CDR1 SEHNR, CDR2 FQNEAQ (reference sequence). The CDR3 runs to 17 residues. The CDR3 DNA reads as TGTGCCAGCAGCTCCCTGGGAGGCCCCAAGGAGGACACTGAAGCTTTCTTT. Amino acids: CASSSLGGPKEDTEAFF.

V and J are TRBV11-2 and TRBJ1-4; TRBD1 might be the D (5 bases). Germline V gene lookup returns CDR1 SGHAT and CDR2 FQNNGV. V was pared by 6 bases and J by 8 bases, with 19 bases between. This CDR3 region has 15 residues. The CDR3 DNA follows: TGTGCCAGCAGTGCGTCCTCACAAGGGGAAGAAAAACTGTTTTTT. This codes for CASSASSQGEEKLFF.

The chain couples TRBV9 to TRBJ2-1, with D perhaps TRBD2 (5 bases). The CDR3 runs 15 residues. Between the trimmed V and J ends, which lost 4 bases and 12 bases, there was a span of 23 bases. Germline V gene sequence: CDR1 SGDLS, CDR2 YYNGEE. The CDR3 spells CASSLDSRPGPGQFF. The CDR3, as DNA: TGTGCCAGCAGCCTGGACTCGAGACCCGGGCCGGGGCAGTTCTTC.

The V and J genes are TRBV9 and TRBJ1-3; D remains unclear. Germline V lookup: CDR1 SGDLS, CDR2 YYNGEE. The length of the CDR3 is 15 residues. Trimming removed 0 bases at V and 0 bases at J, with 7 bases between. CDR3 DNA sequence: TGTGCCAGCAGCGTAGTTGGAGACTCTGGAAACACCATATATTTT. Amino acids: CASSVVGDSGNTIYF.

The V and J genes are TRBV7-2 and TRBJ2-1, with a tentative D call TRBD2 (6 bases). The CDR3 has 12 residues. The V gene's germline CDR1 is SGHTA and CDR2 FQGNSA. Deletions cut 5 bases from V and 10 bases from J, with 12 bases between. The CDR3 reads CASSPGGNEQFF. For the CDR3, the DNA is TGTGCCAGCAGCCCCGGGGGTAACGAGCAGTTCTTC.

The sample holds a few counts of this clone. This CDR3 is CASSLWQVLNYGYTF. In nucleotides, the CDR3 is TGTGCCAGCAGTTTATGGCAGGTTCTTAACTATGGCTACACCTTC. The gene calls are TRBV28 and TRBJ1-2; D is ambiguous. With 0 bases removed from V and 1 base from J, the gap between germline ends came to 9 bases. Germline V gene lookup returns CDR1 MDHEN and CDR2 SYDVKM. This CDR3 is 15 amino acids long.

The chain combines TRBV15 with TRBJ2-7; possible D gene TRBD2, 6 bases. CDR3 length equals 16 residues. The germline V gene encodes CDR1 LNHNV and CDR2 YYDKDF (reference sequence). Trimming left V 5 bases short and J 4 bases short, with 21 bases between. The CDR3 loop is CATSEDEAGSSYEQYF. The CDR3 DNA reads TGTGCCACCAGCGAAGATGAAGCGGGCTCTTCTTACGAGCAGTACTTC.

The chain links TRBV5-1 to TRBJ2-3; 12 bases are shared with TRBD2. This CDR3 region has 17 residues. Trimming removed 4 bases from V and 2 bases from J; junction bases left unmatched: 8. CDR1 and CDR2 (germline): SGHRS, YFSETQ. The CDR3 is CASSVGLAGSFTDTQYF. In DNA, the CDR3 is TGCGCCAGCAGCGTAGGACTAGCGGGAAGCTTCACAGATACGCAGTATTTT.

This chain links TRBV4-1 with TRBJ2-3; D not resolved. V was cut by 3 bases and J by 6 bases, with 7 bases left in between. The CDR3 loop spans 12 amino acids. The germline V gene encodes CDR1 MGHRA and CDR2 YSYEKL. The CDR3 reads CASSHPLDTQYF. The CDR3 coding sequence is TGCGCCAGCAGCCACCCTCTGGATACGCAGTATTTT.

The CDR3 nucleotides are TGTGCCAGCAGCCCCCAGACAGGAGCGACCAATGGCTACACCTTC. Translation: CASSPQTGATNGYTF. The V gene is TRBV6-1, the J gene TRBJ1-2; D is possibly TRBD1 (6 bases). V shed 6 bases and J shed 6 bases, with 20 bases lying between them. This CDR3 is 15 amino acids long. Germline V gives CDR1 MNHNS, CDR2 SASEGT.

This clone occurred once. The rearrangement uses TRBV10-3 and TRBJ2-5; 16 bases fit TRBD2. Trimming cost V 6 bases and J 4 bases; bases outside gene matches: 14. CDR3 length: 19 residues. Germline V gene sequence: CDR1 ENHRY, CDR2 SYGVKD. CDR3 sequence (DNA): TGTGCCATCAGGGGCGGGACTAGCGGGGGGGCCGTCAATGCAGAGACCCAGTACTTC. Translation gives CAIRGGTSGGAVNAETQYF.

This rearrangement joins TRBV19 to TRBJ2-7, with 7 bases identical to TRBD2. V lost 1 base, J lost 0 bases, and 6 bases stayed unmatched. In germline, CDR1 is LNHDA, CDR2 SQIVND (reference sequence). The CDR3 length is 16 residues. In DNA form, the CDR3 reads TGTGCCAGTAGTATAGCACACTCTAGCGGCTCCTACGAGCAGTACTTC. Residues: CASSIAHSSGSYEQYF.

The rearrangement uses TRBV6-5 and TRBJ1-1; weak D call: TRBD1 (5 bases). V dropped 5 bases and J dropped 0 bases, with 7 bases sitting between them. Germline CDR1 is MNHEY and CDR2 is SVGAGI. This CDR3 is 13 amino acids long. The CDR3: CASSETVNTEAFF. The CDR3 DNA reads TGTGCCAGCAGTGAGACAGTGAACACTGAAGCTTTCTTT.

The rearrangement links TRBV5-6 to TRBJ2-5, with D maybe TRBD1 (6 bases). Per germline, CDR1 SGHDT and CDR2 YYEEEE. The CDR3 extends over 15 amino acids. Trimming removed 0 bases from V and 0 bases from J, with 9 bases in between. This CDR3 is CASSLVGTHQETQYF. As DNA, the CDR3 is TGTGCCAGCAGCTTGGTCGGGACACACCAAGAGACCCAGTACTTC. Together with reference TRBV5-6 and TRBJ2-5, the CDR3 gives the full variable domain: DAGVTQSPTHLIKTRGQQVTLRCSPKSGHDTVSWYQQALGQGPQFIFQYYEEEERQRGNFPDRFSGHQFPNYSSELNVNALLLGDSALYLCASSLVGTHQETQYFGPGTRLLVL.

The chain recombines TRBV9 with TRBJ1-1; a weak D match, TRBD1 (5 bases). CDR3 length equals 14 residues. Trimming pared 4 bases from V and 3 bases from J, leaving 13 bases between. Germline V gene sequence: CDR1 SGDLS, CDR2 YYNGEE. This CDR3 is CASSSGVGDTEAFF. The CDR3 DNA follows: TGTGCCAGCAGCTCTGGGGTAGGGGACACTGAAGCTTTCTTT.